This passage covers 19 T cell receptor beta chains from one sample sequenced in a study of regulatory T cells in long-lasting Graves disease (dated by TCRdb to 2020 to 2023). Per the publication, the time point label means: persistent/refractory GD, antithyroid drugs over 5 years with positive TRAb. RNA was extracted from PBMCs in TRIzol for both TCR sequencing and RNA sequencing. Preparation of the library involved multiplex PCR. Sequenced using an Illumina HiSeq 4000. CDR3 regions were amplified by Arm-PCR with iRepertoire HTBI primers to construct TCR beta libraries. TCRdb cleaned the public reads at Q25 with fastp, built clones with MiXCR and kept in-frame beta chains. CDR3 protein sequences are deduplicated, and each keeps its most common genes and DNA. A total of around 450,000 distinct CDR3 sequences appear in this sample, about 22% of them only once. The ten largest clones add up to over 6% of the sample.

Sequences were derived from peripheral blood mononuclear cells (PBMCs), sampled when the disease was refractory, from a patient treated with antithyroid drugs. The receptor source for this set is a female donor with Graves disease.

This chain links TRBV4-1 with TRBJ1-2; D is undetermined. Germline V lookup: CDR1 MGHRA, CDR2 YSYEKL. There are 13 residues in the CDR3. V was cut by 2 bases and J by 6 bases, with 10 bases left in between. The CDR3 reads CASSQPYRDGYTF. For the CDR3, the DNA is TGCGCCAGCAGCCAACCTTACCGTGATGGCTACACCTTC.

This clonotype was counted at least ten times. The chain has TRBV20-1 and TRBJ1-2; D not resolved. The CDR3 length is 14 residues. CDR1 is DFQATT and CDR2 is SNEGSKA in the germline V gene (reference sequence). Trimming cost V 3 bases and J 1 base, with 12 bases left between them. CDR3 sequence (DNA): TGCAGTGCTAGTGAGCTACACCATAACTATGGCTACACCTTC. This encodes CSASELHHNYGYTF.

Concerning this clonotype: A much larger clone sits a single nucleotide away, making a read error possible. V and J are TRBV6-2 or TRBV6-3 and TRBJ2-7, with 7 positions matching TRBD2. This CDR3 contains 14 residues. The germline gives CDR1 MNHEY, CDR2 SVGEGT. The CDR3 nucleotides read TGTGCCAGCAGTTGGGGGGGGACCACCTACGGGCAGTACTTC. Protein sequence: CASSWGGTTYGQYF.

In nucleotides, the CDR3 is TGCGCCAGCAGCTTTCTGACGTCGGGCGGGGGAGAGACCCAGTACTTC. Translation gives CASSFLTSGGGETQYF. The rearrangement joins TRBV5-1 to TRBJ2-5; 7 nucleotides line up with TRBD2. The CDR3 is made up of 16 amino acids. The V and J ends lost 2 bases and 4 bases, in that order; junction bases with no gene match: 11. Germline loops: CDR1 SGHRS, CDR2 YFSETQ.

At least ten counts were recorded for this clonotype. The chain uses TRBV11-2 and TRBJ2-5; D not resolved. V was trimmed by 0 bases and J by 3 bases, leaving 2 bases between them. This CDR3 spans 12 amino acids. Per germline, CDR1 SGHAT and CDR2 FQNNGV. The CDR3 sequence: CASSLEEETQYF. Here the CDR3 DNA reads TGTGCCAGCAGCTTAGAGGAAGAGACCCAGTACTTC.

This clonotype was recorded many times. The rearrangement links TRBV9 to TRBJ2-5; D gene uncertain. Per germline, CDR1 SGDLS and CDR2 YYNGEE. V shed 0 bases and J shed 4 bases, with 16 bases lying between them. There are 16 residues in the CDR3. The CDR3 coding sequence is TGTGCCAGCAGCGTAGGGACCGCCTTCGGAGCAGAGACCCAGTACTTC. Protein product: CASSVGTAFGAETQYF.

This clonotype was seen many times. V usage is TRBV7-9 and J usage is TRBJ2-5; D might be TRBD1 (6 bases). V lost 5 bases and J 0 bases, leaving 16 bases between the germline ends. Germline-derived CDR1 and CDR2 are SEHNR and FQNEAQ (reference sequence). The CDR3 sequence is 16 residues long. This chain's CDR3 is CASSPATGAYQETQYF. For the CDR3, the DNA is TGTGCCAGCAGCCCAGCGACAGGAGCGTACCAAGAGACCCAGTACTTC.

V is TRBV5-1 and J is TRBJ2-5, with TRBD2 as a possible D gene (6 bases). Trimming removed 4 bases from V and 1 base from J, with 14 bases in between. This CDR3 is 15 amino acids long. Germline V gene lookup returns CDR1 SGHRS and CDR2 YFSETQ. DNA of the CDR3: TGCGCCAGCAGCGTTAGCGGAGCCCCCCAAGAGACCCAGTACTTC. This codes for CASSVSGAPQETQYF.

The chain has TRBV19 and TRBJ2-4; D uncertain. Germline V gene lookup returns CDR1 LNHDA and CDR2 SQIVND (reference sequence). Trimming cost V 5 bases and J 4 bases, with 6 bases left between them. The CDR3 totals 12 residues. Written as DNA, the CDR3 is TGTGCCAGTAGTGGCAATAAAAACATTCAGTACTTC. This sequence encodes CASSGNKNIQYF.

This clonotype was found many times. This CDR3 reads CASSLPGDEQYF. CDR3 bases: TGTGCCAGCAGCTTACCAGGGGACGAGCAGTACTTC. The V and J genes are TRBV11-3 and TRBJ2-7; weak D call: TRBD1 (6 bases). This CDR3 region has 12 residues. Germline V gene sequence: CDR1 SGHNT, CDR2 YENEEA. V was shortened by 2 bases and J by 5 bases, with 7 bases between the two germline ends.

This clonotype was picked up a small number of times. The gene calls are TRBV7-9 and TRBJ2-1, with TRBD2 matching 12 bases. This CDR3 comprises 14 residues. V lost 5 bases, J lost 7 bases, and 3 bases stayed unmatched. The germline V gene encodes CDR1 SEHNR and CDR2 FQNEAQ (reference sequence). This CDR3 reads CASSPGTSGNEQFF. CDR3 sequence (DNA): TGTGCCAGCAGCCCAGGGACTAGCGGGAATGAGCAGTTCTTC.

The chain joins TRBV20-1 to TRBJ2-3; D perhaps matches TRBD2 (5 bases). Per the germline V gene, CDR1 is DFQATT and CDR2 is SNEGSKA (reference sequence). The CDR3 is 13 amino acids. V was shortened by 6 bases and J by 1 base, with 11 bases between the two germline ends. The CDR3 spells CSAPGKGTDTQYF. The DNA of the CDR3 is TGCAGTGCCCCGGGAAAAGGCACAGATACGCAGTATTTT.

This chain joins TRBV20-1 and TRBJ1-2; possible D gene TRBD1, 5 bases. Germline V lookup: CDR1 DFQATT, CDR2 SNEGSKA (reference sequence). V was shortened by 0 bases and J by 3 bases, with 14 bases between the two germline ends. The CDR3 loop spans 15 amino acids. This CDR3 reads CSARDRAGWDYGYTF. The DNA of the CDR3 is TGCAGTGCTAGAGATAGGGCAGGGTGGGACTATGGCTACACCTTC.

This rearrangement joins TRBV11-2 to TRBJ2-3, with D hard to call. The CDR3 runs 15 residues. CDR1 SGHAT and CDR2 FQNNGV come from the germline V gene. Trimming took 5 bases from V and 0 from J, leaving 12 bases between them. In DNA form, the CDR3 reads TGTGCCAGCAGCCTTCTAGGGCAAAGCACAGATACGCAGTATTTT. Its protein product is CASSLLGQSTDTQYF.

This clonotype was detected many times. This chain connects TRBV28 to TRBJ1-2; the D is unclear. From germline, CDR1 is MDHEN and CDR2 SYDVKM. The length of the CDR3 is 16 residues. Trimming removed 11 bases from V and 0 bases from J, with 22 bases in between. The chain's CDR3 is CASRRNIGLANYGYTF. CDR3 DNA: TGTGCCTCCCGACGGAACATCGGATTAGCTAACTATGGCTACACCTTC.

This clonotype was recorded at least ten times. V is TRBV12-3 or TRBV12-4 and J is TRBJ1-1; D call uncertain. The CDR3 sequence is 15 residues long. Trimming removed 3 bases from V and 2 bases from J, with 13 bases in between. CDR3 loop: CASSLPASLNTEAFF. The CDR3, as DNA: TGTGCCAGCAGTTTGCCAGCCTCATTAAACACTGAAGCTTTCTTT.

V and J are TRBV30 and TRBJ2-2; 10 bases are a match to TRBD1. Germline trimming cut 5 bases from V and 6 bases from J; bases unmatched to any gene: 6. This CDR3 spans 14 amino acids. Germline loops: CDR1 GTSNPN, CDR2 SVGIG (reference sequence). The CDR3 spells CAWGGTGDAGELFF. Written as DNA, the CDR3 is TGTGCCTGGGGTGGGACAGGGGATGCCGGGGAGCTGTTTTTT.

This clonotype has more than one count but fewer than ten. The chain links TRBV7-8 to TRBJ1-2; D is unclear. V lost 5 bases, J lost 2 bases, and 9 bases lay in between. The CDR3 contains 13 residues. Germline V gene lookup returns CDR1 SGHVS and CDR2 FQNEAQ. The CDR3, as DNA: TGTGCCAGCAGCCCCGTCCAGAACTATGGCTACACCTTC. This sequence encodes CASSPVQNYGYTF. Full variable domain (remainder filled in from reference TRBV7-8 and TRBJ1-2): GAGVSQSPRYKVAKRGQDVALRCDPISGHVSLFWYQQALGQGPEFLTYFQNEAQLDKSGLPSDRFFAERPEGSVSTLKIQRTQQEDSAVYLCASSPVQNYGYTFGSGTRLTVV.

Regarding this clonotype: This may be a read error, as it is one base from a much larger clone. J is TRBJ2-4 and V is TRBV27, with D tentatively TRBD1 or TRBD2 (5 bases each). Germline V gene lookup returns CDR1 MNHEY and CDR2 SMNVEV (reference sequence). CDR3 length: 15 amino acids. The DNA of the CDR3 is TGTGCCAGCAGTGGGACCTTGGGACCTAAAAACATTCTGTACTTC. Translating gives CASSGTLGPKNILYF.